This TCR beta chain was sequenced during a study of T cell changes during pregnancy in multiple sclerosis. The count of this clone is one. The CDR3 has 15 amino acids. The V and J ends lost 2 bases and 6 bases respectively, with 14 bases between them. CDR1 is ENHRY and CDR2 is SYGVKD in the germline V gene. Sequencing used immunoSEQ multiplex PCR; TCRdb keeps in-frame clones, though not all of them. Altogether tens of thousands of clones are present, around 94% being singletons, with the ten largest covering 2.5% to 3%. This clonotype originated in a female donor with multiple sclerosis, enrolled in a pregnancy study. This chain links TRBV10-3 with TRBJ1-5, with D unresolved. The starting material was CD8+ T cells from peripheral blood mononuclear cells, obtained after pregnancy. In DNA, the CDR3 is TGTGCCATCAGTGAGCCGGGTGTAGGGAGTCAGCCCCAGCATTTT. It codes for CAISEPGVGSQPQHF.